A single sample gave rise to the 17 T cell receptor beta chains below, sequenced in a study of cytomegalovirus exposure and HLA in healthy donors. The PCR was carried out with 60 Vbeta primers and 13 Jbeta primers. Here immunoSEQ multiplex PCR was the method, and the copy in TCRdb shows in-frame clones only, minus some. The table lists around 91,000 clones, 55% to 65% of them singletons. Sequencing was carried out using PBMCs. The source is a human donor in good health.

This sequence joins TRBV4-3 and TRBJ1-2, with 7 bases aligning to TRBD1. The CDR3 runs to 15 residues. V was pared by 0 bases and J by 4 bases, with 5 bases of the junction left unmatched. Germline V gene lookup returns CDR1 LGHNA and CDR2 YSLEER. The CDR3 DNA is TGCGCCAGCAGCCAAGATGAAGGGGGCTCCTATGGCTACACCTTC. Translated, it gives CASSQDEGGSYGYTF.

The chain joins TRBV7-9 to TRBJ1-6, with D possibly matching TRBD1 (5 bases). The CDR3 is 14 amino acids. CDR1 SEHNR and CDR2 FQNEAQ come from the germline V gene (reference sequence). V lost 7 bases to trimming and J lost 6 bases, with 13 bases between them. CDR3 DNA: TGTGCCAGCACCCCCCCCGGGGGTAATTCACCCCTCCACTTT. Residues: CASTPPGGNSPLHF.

This chain joins TRBV19 and TRBJ1-5; weak D call: TRBD1 (5 bases). V was cut by 6 bases and J by 4 bases, with 7 bases left in between. Germline V gives CDR1 LNHDA, CDR2 SQIVND (reference sequence). This CDR3 region has 12 residues. The CDR3 sequence: CASSRANQPQHF. The DNA for the CDR3 is TGTGCCAGTAGCAGGGCTAATCAGCCCCAGCATTTT.

This clone has more than one count but fewer than ten. The genes are TRBV15 and TRBJ2-3, with D possibly TRBD2 on 6 matching bases. Trimming left V 4 bases short and J 0 bases short, with 17 bases between. Germline CDR1 is LNHNV and CDR2 is YYDKDF (reference sequence). This CDR3 comprises 17 residues. The CDR3 loop is CATSKGRGAVSTDTQYF. CDR3 coding DNA: TGTGCCACCAGCAAGGGTCGCGGGGCCGTTAGCACAGATACGCAGTATTTT.

Written as DNA, the CDR3 is TGTGCCAGTAGTACAGGGTTCTGGGATCAGCCCCAGCATTTT. Encoded protein: CASSTGFWDQPQHF. The chain carries TRBV19 and TRBJ1-5; D possibly corresponds to TRBD1 (5 bases). The CDR3 contains 14 residues. Per germline, CDR1 LNHDA and CDR2 SQIVND (reference sequence). Trimming pared 4 bases from V and 5 bases from J, leaving 12 bases between. Variable domain in full (rest from reference TRBV19 and TRBJ1-5): DGGITQSPKYLFRKEGQNVTLSCEQNLNHDAMYWYRQDPGQGLRLIYYSQIVNDFQKGDIAEGYSVSREKKESFPLTVTSAQKNPTAFYLCASSTGFWDQPQHFGDGTRLSIL.

The rearrangement uses TRBV5-5 and TRBJ1-5, with 12 bases aligning to TRBD1. V was clipped by 4 bases and J by 2 bases; unmatched bases: 13. The CDR3 length is 19 residues. CDR1 and CDR2 (germline): SGHKS, YYEKEE (reference sequence). The DNA of the CDR3 is TGTGCCAGCAGCAGTTCCGGGACAGGGGGCGCGGGACGCAATCAGCCCCAGCATTTT. Protein sequence: CASSSSGTGGAGRNQPQHF. The full variable domain, with the rest looked up from reference TRBV5-5 and TRBJ1-5, is DAGVTQSPTHLIKTRGQQVTLRCSPISGHKSVSWYQQVLGQGPQFIFQYYEKEERGRGNFPDRFSARQFPNYSSELNVNALLLGDSALYLCASSSSGTGGAGRNQPQHFGDGTRLSIL.

The J gene is TRBJ1-4, the V gene TRBV13, with D possibly matching TRBD1 (6 bases). CDR3 length equals 15 residues. Between the trimmed V and J ends, which lost 8 bases and 1 base, there was a span of 14 bases. The germline V gene encodes CDR1 PRHDT and CDR2 FYEKMQ (reference sequence). CDR3 in DNA: TGTGCCAGCTCGGGAAGGGGGATAACTAATGAAAAACTGTTTTTT. Protein product: CASSGRGITNEKLFF.

The V call is TRBV28, the J call TRBJ2-3; 9 bases fit TRBD2. CDR3 length: 15 residues. The germline gives CDR1 MDHEN, CDR2 SYDVKM. Trimming at V came to 2 bases and at J to 3 bases, leaving 3 bases not matched to a gene. The CDR3 bases are TGTGCCAGCAGTTTACTAGCGGGGCATACAGATACGCAGTATTTT. Protein product: CASSLLAGHTDTQYF.

A single count supports this clone. The V and J genes are TRBV7-3 and TRBJ2-5, with 7 bases matching TRBD1. Germline loops: CDR1 SGHTA, CDR2 FQGTGA. V shed 5 bases and J 1 base; nucleotides not matched to a gene: 13. The CDR3 contains 17 residues. This chain's CDR3 is CASSIRTGVRVQETQYF. Written as DNA, the CDR3 is TGTGCCAGCAGCATCAGAACAGGGGTTAGGGTCCAAGAGACCCAGTACTTC.

This clone came up once. V usage is TRBV5-1 and J usage is TRBJ1-3, with D possibly matching TRBD1 (5 bases). Germline V gene sequence: CDR1 SGHRS, CDR2 YFSETQ. With 2 bases removed from V and 0 bases from J, the gap between germline ends came to 9 bases. This CDR3 contains 15 residues. CDR3 nucleotide sequence: TGCGCCAGCAGCTTTATCGGGGGCTCTGGAAACACCATATATTTT. This encodes CASSFIGGSGNTIYF.

The rearrangement links TRBV30 to TRBJ2-1; 7 positions match TRBD1. The CDR3 has 16 amino acids. Germline lookup yields CDR1 GTSNPN and CDR2 SVGIG (reference sequence). Losses at the gene ends were 0 bases for V and 5 bases for J; bases not matched to a gene: 10. CDR3 DNA sequence: TGTGCCTGGAGTGTACGAGGACAGGTGGTCCACAATGAGCAGTTCTTC. It specifies CAWSVRGQVVHNEQFF.

The rearrangement joins TRBV7-2 to TRBJ2-3, with 10 bases aligning to TRBD2. Unmatched junction bases numbered 7, after V lost 1 base and J lost 6 bases. The CDR3 covers 16 residues. Germline V gene sequence: CDR1 SGHTA, CDR2 FQGNSA. The CDR3: CASSLVGLAGVDTQYF. The CDR3 nucleotides are TGTGCCAGCAGCTTAGTAGGCCTAGCGGGGGTTGATACGCAGTATTTT.

The chain recombines TRBV10-3 with TRBJ1-1; 11 bases are a match to TRBD1. This CDR3 comprises 16 residues. CDR1 and CDR2 from the germline V gene are ENHRY and SYGVKD. The trim removed 8 bases at V and 3 bases at J, leaving 11 bases unmatched. The CDR3 bases are TGTGCCATCTCCGGACAGGGGGCAGAACGTCACACTGAAGCTTTCTTT. Encoded protein: CAISGQGAERHTEAFF.

This clone was seen just once. V usage is TRBV6-5 and J usage is TRBJ1-2; D ambiguous. Looked up from germline, CDR1 is MNHEY and CDR2 is SVGAGI. The CDR3 contains 15 residues. Trimming cost V 6 bases and J 0 bases, with 14 bases left between them. The CDR3 sequence is CASRAQKIANYGYTF. CDR3 coding DNA: TGTGCCAGCAGGGCACAGAAGATCGCTAACTATGGCTACACCTTC.

The chain has TRBV27 and TRBJ2-3, with D perhaps TRBD1 (6 bases). With 5 bases removed from V and 2 bases from J, the gap between germline ends came to 17 bases. This CDR3 is built from 16 residues. Germline lookup yields CDR1 MNHEY and CDR2 SMNVEV (reference sequence). The DNA of the CDR3 is TGTGCCAGCAGTCCCCGTGGAGAGGGGGACACAGATACGCAGTATTTT. Translating gives CASSPRGEGDTDTQYF.

This chain's CDR3 is CAWSGDTTYNSPLHF. In DNA form, the CDR3 reads TGTGCCTGGAGTGGGGACACTACCTATAATTCACCCCTCCACTTT. The V call is TRBV30, the J call TRBJ1-6; a weak D match, TRBD1 (6 bases). The CDR3 is 15 residues long. Trimming removed 1 base from V and 2 bases from J, with 9 bases in between. Germline CDR1 GTSNPN, CDR2 SVGIG (reference sequence).

The V gene is TRBV6-4, the J gene TRBJ1-1; D gene unclear. Between the trimmed V and J ends, which lost 6 bases and 1 base, there was a span of 18 bases. Germline CDR1 and CDR2: MRHNA and SNTAGT. CDR3 length equals 16 residues. CDR3 nucleotide sequence: TGTGCCAGCAGCCGGTCCACCGGTGGTGGGAACACTGAAGCTTTCTTT. This sequence encodes CASSRSTGGGNTEAFF.